This entry concerns a single TCR beta chain. What it binds is not known. The CDR3 runs to 16 residues. Trimming shortened V by 6 bases and J by 4 bases, and 22 bases separated the two germline ends. Germline loops: CDR1 LNHDA, CDR2 SQIVND (reference sequence). This entry belongs to a study of T cell responses to AZD1222 COVID-19 vaccine. General study results and limits: Baseline serostatus was positive in only six AZD1222 recipients.

The table came from immunoSEQ multiplex PCR; TCRdb's copy has only in-frame clones and leaves some out. The sample lists some 150,000 clones, roughly nine tenths seen once, with 1.8% in the top ten. The chain couples TRBV19 to TRBJ2-7, with TRBD2 as a possible D gene (7 bases). The sample in question was peripheral blood, obtained on day 0 of AZD1222 vaccination. This clonotype was obtained from an adult in good health. Written as DNA, the CDR3 is TGTGCCAGTAGCCCCGGGGGGCAGCGGATGTGGTACGAGCAGTACTTC. It yields the protein CASSPGGQRMWYEQYF.